What follows are 28 T cell receptor beta chains derived from one specimen sequenced in a study of shared clonotypes between healthy human individuals. CD8 cells regarded as naive lacked CD45RO, were positively chosen for CCR7, and omitted terminally differentiated effector memory CD45RA+ cells. Generated by immunoSEQ multiplex PCR, the TCRdb table keeps only in-frame clones and is missing some. Of more than 600,000 clones listed, 92% are singletons. Sequenced material: naive CD8+ T cells sorted from blood. The receptor set was obtained from a man aged 25 to 40 in good health.

The chain is built from TRBV6-6 and TRBJ2-7, with 7 bases matching TRBD2. Trimming removed 6 bases from V and 3 bases from J; junction bases left unmatched: 2. Germline-derived CDR1 and CDR2 are MNHNY and SVGAGI (reference sequence). This CDR3 is 12 amino acids long. The DNA of the CDR3 is TGTGCCAGCAGCTGGGGGGGCTACGAGCAGTACTTC. It is translated as CASSWGGYEQYF.

Concerning this clone: Other DNA sequences in this specimen translate into the identical CDR3. The V and J genes are TRBV9 and TRBJ2-5; the match to TRBD2 covers 11 bases. The germline CDR1 and CDR2 sequences are SGDLS and YYNGEE. This CDR3 is built from 15 residues. J lost 2 bases, V lost 4 bases, and 4 bases had no gene match. The DNA for the CDR3 is TGTGCCAGCAGCCCTAGCGGGAGGTATCAAGAGACCCAGTACTTC. It encodes CASSPSGRYQETQYF.

V usage is TRBV7-3 and J usage is TRBJ1-2, with D possibly TRBD1 on 5 matching bases. Per the germline V gene, CDR1 is SGHTA and CDR2 is FQGTGA. V was cut by 5 bases and J by 0 bases, with 13 bases left in between. CDR3 length: 15 amino acids. As DNA, the CDR3 is TGTGCCAGCAGCCTCAAAGGGGCTCCTAACTATGGCTACACCTTC. It specifies CASSLKGAPNYGYTF.

The chain recombines TRBV10-3 with TRBJ2-7; 11 nucleotides line up with TRBD1. From germline, CDR1 is ENHRY and CDR2 SYGVKD. CDR3 length: 16 amino acids. V shed 4 bases and J 4 bases; nucleotides not matched to a gene: 9. CDR3 coding DNA: TGTGCCATCAGTGGATTAGGACAGGGGGCCAGGTACGAGCAGTACTTC. This codes for CAISGLGQGARYEQYF.

The sample holds one count of this clone. V is TRBV27 and J is TRBJ2-2; D may be TRBD1 (6 bases). V lost 4 bases to trimming and J lost 7 bases, with 10 bases between them. CDR3 length: 13 residues. In germline, CDR1 is MNHEY, CDR2 SMNVEV (reference sequence). The CDR3 coding sequence is TGTGCCAGCAGTTATCAGGGGAACGGGGAGCTGTTTTTT. Amino acid sequence: CASSYQGNGELFF.

The CDR3 DNA follows: TGTGCCAGCAGTCCCCCCCGACAGGGGAGGACCTACGAGCAGTACTTC. Translated: CASSPPRQGRTYEQYF. The chain carries TRBV28 and TRBJ2-7, with 8 bases lining up with TRBD1. V gave up 5 bases and J gave up 2 bases; unmatched junction bases: 11. The CDR3 loop spans 16 amino acids. Germline lookup yields CDR1 MDHEN and CDR2 SYDVKM.

This clone was seen just once. The chain has TRBV7-8 and TRBJ2-7; tentative D call: TRBD1 (5 bases). V lost 2 bases, J lost 2 bases, and 19 bases lay in between. There are 17 residues in the CDR3. Germline V gene lookup returns CDR1 SGHVS and CDR2 FQNEAQ. In DNA, the CDR3 is TGTGCCAGCAGCTTACATAGAGCCTGGACAACAACCTACGAGCAGTACTTC. Its protein is CASSLHRAWTTTYEQYF.

Comments on this clone: Other DNA sequences of this sample code for an identical CDR3. The chain employs TRBV11-3 and TRBJ2-1, with 13 bases fitting TRBD2. Germline V CDR1 and CDR2: SGHNT, YENEEA. There are 16 residues in the CDR3. J was trimmed by 3 bases and V by 5 bases; bases with no gene match: 4. The CDR3 DNA sequence: TGTGCCAGCAGCCCGCGGACTAGCGGGAGCTACAATGAGCAGTTCTTC. Its protein product is CASSPRTSGSYNEQFF.

A word on this clone: The same CDR3 arises from other DNA sequences in this sample as well. The rearrangement joins TRBV5-1 to TRBJ2-7, with TRBD2 identical over 10 bases. From germline, CDR1 is SGHRS and CDR2 YFSETQ. The CDR3 contains 14 residues. V gave up 0 bases and J gave up 4 bases; unmatched junction bases: 1. CDR3 sequence: CASSLGTSGYEQYF. CDR3 DNA: TGCGCCAGCAGCTTGGGGACTAGCGGATACGAGCAGTACTTC. Full variable domain (rest looked up from reference TRBV5-1 and TRBJ2-7): KAGVTQTPRYLIKTRGQQVTLSCSPISGHRSVSWYQQTPGQGLQFLFEYFSETQRNKGNFPGRFSGRQFSNSRSEMNVSTLELGDSALYLCASSLGTSGYEQYFGPGTRLTVT.

The chain employs TRBV4-3 and TRBJ2-3; 10 positions agree with TRBD2. Trimming at V came to 2 bases and at J to 5 bases, leaving 7 bases not matched to a gene. The CDR3 consists of 16 residues. Per the germline V gene, CDR1 is LGHNA and CDR2 is YSLEER. The CDR3 nucleotides are TGCGCCAGCAGCCAAAGCCTAGCGGGAGTAGGAGATACGCAGTATTTT. Protein product: CASSQSLAGVGDTQYF.

This chain links TRBV4-1 with TRBJ2-7; 12 nucleotides match TRBD2. The ends lost 4 bases at V and 6 bases at J; junction bases unmatched: 7. The length of the CDR3 is 15 residues. The V gene's germline CDR1 is MGHRA and CDR2 YSYEKL. In DNA, the CDR3 is TGCGCCAGCAGCCCTAGACTAGCGGGAGCTCGCGAGCAGTACTTC. This gives the protein CASSPRLAGAREQYF.

The chain combines TRBV5-1 with TRBJ2-3; D gene unclear. Germline-derived CDR1 and CDR2 are SGHRS and YFSETQ. V was trimmed by 4 bases and J by 4 bases, leaving 19 bases between them. This CDR3 has 16 amino acids. CDR3 in amino acids: CASSDPSRQLSDTQYF. In DNA, the CDR3 is TGCGCCAGCAGCGACCCGAGCAGACAACTCTCAGATACGCAGTATTTT.

The chain recombines TRBV7-9 with TRBJ1-1, with D possibly matching TRBD1 (6 bases). The germline CDR1 and CDR2 sequences are SEHNR and FQNEAQ (reference sequence). Trimming pared 2 bases from V and 5 bases from J, leaving 15 bases between. The CDR3 extends over 15 amino acids. CDR3 sequence: CASSLSQGSKTEAFF. The CDR3 bases are TGTGCCAGCAGCTTATCCCAGGGGTCGAAGACTGAAGCTTTCTTT. The full variable domain, completed using reference TRBV7-9 and TRBJ1-1, is DTGVSQNPRHKITKRGQNVTFRCDPISEHNRLYWYRQTLGQGPEFLTYFQNEAQLEKSRLLSDRFSAERPKGSFSTLEIQRTEQGDSAMYLCASSLSQGSKTEAFFGQGTRLTVV.

The V call is TRBV10-2, the J call TRBJ1-5; D uncertain. The germline V and J ends were trimmed by 4 bases and 3 bases, with 10 bases remaining between them. The CDR3 is 14 amino acids. Germline CDR1 is WSHSY and CDR2 is SAAADI. The CDR3 loop reads CASSVARNNQPQHF. Written as DNA, the CDR3 is TGCGCCAGCAGTGTAGCACGGAACAATCAGCCCCAGCATTTT.

The CDR3 loop is CASSLAPVTDLTFYEQFF. The CDR3 nucleotides are TGTGCCAGCAGCTTAGCCCCGGTGACGGACCTTACATTTTATGAGCAGTTCTTC. This chain joins TRBV7-6 and TRBJ2-1; unclear D gene. Germline V gene sequence: CDR1 SGHVS, CDR2 FNYEAQ. This CDR3 has 18 residues. The V and J ends lost 0 bases and 8 bases respectively, with 23 bases between them.

The chain has TRBV7-9 and TRBJ2-7; 12 bases are a match to TRBD1. CDR1 and CDR2 (germline): SEHNR, FQNEAQ (reference sequence). The CDR3 covers 15 residues. V was pared by 4 bases and J by 5 bases, with 6 bases of the junction left unmatched. In DNA form, the CDR3 reads TGTGCCAGCAGCTCATGGGACAGGGGGCATCACGAGCAGTACTTC. As protein: CASSSWDRGHHEQYF.

This clone was detected only once. This chain uses TRBV7-8 with TRBJ1-1; TRBD1 might be the D (5 bases). Germline CDR1 SGHVS, CDR2 FQNEAQ. V was shortened by 6 bases and J by 9 bases, with 14 bases between the two germline ends. The CDR3 contains 12 residues. The CDR3 sequence is CASSGVGEKAFF. CDR3 coding DNA: TGTGCCAGCAGTGGGGTGGGGGAAAAAGCTTTCTTT.

J is TRBJ2-1 and V is TRBV27; TRBD1 aligns across 8 bases. The CDR3 is 15 residues long. V gave up 3 bases and J gave up 4 bases; unmatched junction bases: 5. Germline CDR1 is MNHEY and CDR2 is SMNVEV (reference sequence). The CDR3 here is CASSFGGTGYNEQFF. The CDR3 DNA sequence: TGTGCCAGCAGTTTTGGCGGGACAGGTTACAATGAGCAGTTCTTC.

This chain links TRBV4-1 with TRBJ2-2; tentatively, D is TRBD2 (6 bases). The CDR3 is made up of 15 amino acids. Germline values: CDR1 MGHRA, CDR2 YSYEKL. Trimming left V 5 bases short and J 5 bases short, with 15 bases between. CDR3 DNA: TGCGCCAGCAGCACCCATGGGACTGCAACCGGGGAGCTGTTTTTT. It translates to CASSTHGTATGELFF.

CDR3 coding DNA: TGTGCCAGCAGCCCAGACTCTGGAAACACCATATATTTT. This gives the protein CASSPDSGNTIYF. This sequence joins TRBV5-4 and TRBJ1-3; no firm D call. The length of the CDR3 is 13 residues. Trimming shortened V by 4 bases and J by 0 bases, and 5 bases separated the two germline ends. Germline V gives CDR1 SGHNT, CDR2 YYREEE (reference sequence).

In its sample, this clone was seen once. The chain couples TRBV28 to TRBJ2-1, with 8 bases identical to TRBD2. J gave up 4 bases and V 11 bases, and 10 bases lay outside the gene matches. The length of the CDR3 is 14 residues. Germline CDR1 reads MDHEN; CDR2 reads SYDVKM. CDR3 sequence (DNA): TGTGCCGCGATCGGGGGGGCAGGGTACAATGAGCAGTTCTTC. Its translation: CAAIGGAGYNEQFF.

The rearrangement uses TRBV7-2 and TRBJ2-3; 7 bases map to TRBD2. V was pared by 1 base and J by 0 bases, with 13 bases of the junction left unmatched. The CDR3 consists of 19 residues. Germline assignment: CDR1 SGHTA and CDR2 FQGNSA. The CDR3 DNA is TGTGCCAGCAGCTTAGGGGGGGGACTCCCGGCGGCCAGCACAGATACGCAGTATTTT. Translated, it gives CASSLGGGLPAASTDTQYF.

This clone was found once. V gene TRBV29-1 combines with J gene TRBJ2-7; unclear D gene. CDR1 is SQVTM and CDR2 is ANQGSEA in the germline V gene. Trimming removed 4 bases from V and 3 bases from J, with 13 bases in between. CDR3 length: 13 residues. CDR3 loop: CSVALGLGYEQYF. CDR3 nucleotide sequence: TGCAGCGTTGCCCTAGGGTTGGGCTACGAGCAGTACTTC.

This rearrangement joins TRBV28 to TRBJ2-1; TRBD2 is a possible D gene (7 bases). The V gene's germline CDR1 is MDHEN and CDR2 SYDVKM. CDR3 length equals 14 residues. Trimming took 8 bases from V and 6 from J, leaving 17 bases between them. CDR3 amino acids: CASEGLYRANEQFF. CDR3 DNA sequence: TGTGCCAGCGAGGGACTATACAGGGCCAATGAGCAGTTCTTC.

The V gene is TRBV5-6, the J gene TRBJ2-7, with no clear D. The germline CDR1 and CDR2 sequences are SGHDT and YYEEEE. There are 13 residues in the CDR3. V lost 0 bases, J lost 5 bases, and 9 bases lay in between. CDR3 loop: CASSLGAWDEQYF. The CDR3 DNA follows: TGTGCCAGCAGCTTGGGGGCCTGGGACGAGCAGTACTTC.

J is TRBJ2-7 and V is TRBV5-1, with 11 bases matching TRBD2. CDR1 is SGHRS, CDR2 YFSETQ, per germline. This CDR3 has 16 amino acids. V lost 0 bases to trimming and J lost 2 bases; unmatched junction nucleotides: 4. In DNA, the CDR3 is TGCGCCAGCAGCTTGGAGGGGACTAGCGGTCCCTACGAGCAGTACTTC. Protein sequence: CASSLEGTSGPYEQYF. Drawing the rest from reference TRBV5-1 and TRBJ2-7, the complete variable domain is KAGVTQTPRYLIKTRGQQVTLSCSPISGHRSVSWYQQTPGQGLQFLFEYFSETQRNKGNFPGRFSGRQFSNSRSEMNVSTLELGDSALYLCASSLEGTSGPYEQYFGPGTRLTVT.

This clone was recorded once. The CDR3 region is CASGMGQGGTEAFF. The CDR3 DNA follows: TGTGCTAGTGGCATGGGACAGGGGGGAACTGAAGCTTTCTTT. The gene calls are TRBV12-5 and TRBJ1-1, with 11 bases aligning to TRBD1. Germline lookup yields CDR1 LGHNT and CDR2 FRNRAP. V was clipped by 6 bases and J by 5 bases; unmatched bases: 5. The CDR3 sequence is 14 residues long.

The CDR3 DNA follows: TGTGCCAGCAGCTTAGTGGGGGCTTTGGAGACCCAGTACTTC. It specifies CASSLVGALETQYF. The chain links TRBV11-2 to TRBJ2-5, with a weak D call TRBD1 (6 bases). Germline CDR1 SGHAT, CDR2 FQNNGV. The V and J ends lost 1 base and 5 bases respectively, with 11 bases between them. There are 14 residues in the CDR3.